This T cell receptor beta chain derives from a study of PD-1 blockade in classical Hodgkin lymphoma. Assay used: immunoSEQ multiplex PCR; TCRdb lists only in-frame clones, some missing. This sample carries 30,000 or so clones, 85% of them seen once, and the ten largest clones take 2.4%. The CDR3 contains 15 residues. Germline V lookup: CDR1 MGHRA, CDR2 YSYEKL. Unmatched junction bases numbered 2, after V lost 1 base and J lost 5 bases. In regard to this clone: The antigen is not known.

Study-level findings and limits: Diminished baseline TCR diversity has been reported in newly diagnosed patients relative to healthy donors. It was among complete responders that baseline diversity resembled that of newly diagnosed patients.

Brentuximab vedotin exposure varied among the patients, all of whom had relapsed after autologous stem cell transplantation. Magnetic negative selection purified CD4+ T cells from thawed PBMCs. Under best response, outcomes were complete response, partial response or progressive disease. The receptor comes from a human donor with classical Hodgkin lymphoma. The V and J genes are TRBV4-1 and TRBJ2-1; 10 bases are shared with TRBD2. The input for sequencing was CD4+ T cells from blood, taken at baseline. The CDR3 nucleotides read TGCGCCAGCAGCCAAGGACTAGCGGGCCACAATGAGCAGTTCTTC. Protein sequence: CASSQGLAGHNEQFF.